This TCR beta chain is drawn from a study of control samples from healthy donors and cancer patients (dated by TCRdb to 2020 to 2021). The library was prepared using the immunoSEQ multiplex PCR assay. Held by TCRdb, this immuneACCESS table contains in-frame sequences only and omits some clones. Under half of the omission traces to an unresolved V gene where checked; the cause of the rest is unknown. The sample table shows 120,000 to 150,000 clones, and 91% are seen once. The top ten clonotypes cover approximately 3.4% of the sample. This clone was detected once. Its antigen target is currently unknown. Base quality data are lacking; no much larger clone is found one base away. CDR1 and CDR2 were assigned from the germline V gene as MGHRA and YSYEKL. The CDR3 measures 14 amino acids from cysteine to phenylalanine. Only CDR3 DNA is held: 42 bases, read in frame from base 1. Trimming takes 4 bases from V and 2 bases from J, and the germline ends sit 11 bases apart.

The sequencing input was blood. The sequence joins TRBV4-1 to TRBJ1-2, with TRBD1 perhaps the D gene, on 6 matching bases. The receptor was derived from a man younger than 45 in good health. CDR3 protein: CASSPSGANYGYTF. The DNA sequence is as follows: TGCGCCAGCAGCCCTTCGGGGGCAAACTATGGCTACACCTTC.